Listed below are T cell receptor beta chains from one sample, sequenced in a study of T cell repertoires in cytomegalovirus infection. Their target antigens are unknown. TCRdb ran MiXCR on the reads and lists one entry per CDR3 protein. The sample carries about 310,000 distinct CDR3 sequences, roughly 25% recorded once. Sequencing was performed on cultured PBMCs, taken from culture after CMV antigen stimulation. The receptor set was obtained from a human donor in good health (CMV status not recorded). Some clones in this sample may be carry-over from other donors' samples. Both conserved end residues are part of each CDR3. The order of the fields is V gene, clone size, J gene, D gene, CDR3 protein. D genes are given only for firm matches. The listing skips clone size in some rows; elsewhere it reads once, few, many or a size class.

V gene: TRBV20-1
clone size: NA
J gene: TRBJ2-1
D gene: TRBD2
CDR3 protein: CSACREAGACEQFF

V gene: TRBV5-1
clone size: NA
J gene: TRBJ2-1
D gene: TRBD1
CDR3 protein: CACSPDRGSYLGDEQFF

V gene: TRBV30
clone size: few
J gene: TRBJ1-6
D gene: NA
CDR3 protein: CAWSAWQGIVDSPLHF

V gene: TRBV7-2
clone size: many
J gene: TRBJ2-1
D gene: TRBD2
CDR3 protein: CASIVGVGLAGGEQFF

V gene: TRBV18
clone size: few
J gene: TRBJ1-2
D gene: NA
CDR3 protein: CASSLRLGYGYTF

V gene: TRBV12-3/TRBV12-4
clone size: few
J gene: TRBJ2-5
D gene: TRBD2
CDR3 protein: CASSPSSAGGETQYF

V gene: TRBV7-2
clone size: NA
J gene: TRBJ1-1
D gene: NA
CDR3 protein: CAGSLGEDTEAFF

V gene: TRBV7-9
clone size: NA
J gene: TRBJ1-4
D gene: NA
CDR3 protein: CASSLRGAATNEKLFF

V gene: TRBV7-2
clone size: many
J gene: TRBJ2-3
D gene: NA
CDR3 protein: CASSSGRSLRAQYF

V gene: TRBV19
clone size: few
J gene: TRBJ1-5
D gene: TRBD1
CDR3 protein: CATGGQGLSGSNQPQHF

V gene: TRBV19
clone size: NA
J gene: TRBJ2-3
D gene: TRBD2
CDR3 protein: CASSILGTSGTDTQYF

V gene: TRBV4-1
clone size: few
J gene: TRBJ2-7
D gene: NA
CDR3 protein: CASSQGQLPGNEQYF

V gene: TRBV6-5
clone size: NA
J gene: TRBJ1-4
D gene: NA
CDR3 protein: CASSYSPSTNEKLFF

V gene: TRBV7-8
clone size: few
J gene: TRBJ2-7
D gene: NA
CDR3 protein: CASSPGQIYEQYF

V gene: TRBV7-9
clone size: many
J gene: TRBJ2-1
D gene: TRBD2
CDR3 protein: CASSGRLAGGSGYNEQFF

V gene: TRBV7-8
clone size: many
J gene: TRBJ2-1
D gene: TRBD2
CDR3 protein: CASSPTSGGSYNEQFF

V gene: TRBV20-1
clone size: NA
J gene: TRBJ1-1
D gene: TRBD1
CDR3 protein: CSARDLTLAGGDPHRGEAFF

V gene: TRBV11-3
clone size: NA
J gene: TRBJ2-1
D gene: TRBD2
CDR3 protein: CASSSRGSGDYNEQFF

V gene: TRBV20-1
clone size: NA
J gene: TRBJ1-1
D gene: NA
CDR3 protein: CSARGGMGGTEAFF

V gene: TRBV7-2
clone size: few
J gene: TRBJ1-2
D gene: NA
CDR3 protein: CASSKDGVPPLGF

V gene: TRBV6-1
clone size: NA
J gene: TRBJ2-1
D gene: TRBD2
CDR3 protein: CASSGTSVDNEQFF

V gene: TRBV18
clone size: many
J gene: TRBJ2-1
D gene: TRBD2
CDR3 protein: CASSPFFRLAGEEQFF

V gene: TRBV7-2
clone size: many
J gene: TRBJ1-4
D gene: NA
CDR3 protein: CASSLALATNEKLFF

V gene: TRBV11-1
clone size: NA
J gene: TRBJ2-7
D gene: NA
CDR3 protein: CASSLKYSPSGEQYF

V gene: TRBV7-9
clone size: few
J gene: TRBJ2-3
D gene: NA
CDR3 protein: CASSFTTHPDTQYF

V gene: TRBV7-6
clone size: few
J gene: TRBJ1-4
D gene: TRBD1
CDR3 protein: CASSTGTGKEKLFF

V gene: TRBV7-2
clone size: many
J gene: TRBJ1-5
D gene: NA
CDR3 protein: CASSINRDQPQHF

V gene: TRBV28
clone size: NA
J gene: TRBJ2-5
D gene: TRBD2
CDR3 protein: CASSKSGSQETQYF

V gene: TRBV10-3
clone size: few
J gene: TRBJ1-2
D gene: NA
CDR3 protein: CAISETGLNYGYTF

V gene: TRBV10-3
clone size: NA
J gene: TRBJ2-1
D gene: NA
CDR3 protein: CAITERDNEQFF

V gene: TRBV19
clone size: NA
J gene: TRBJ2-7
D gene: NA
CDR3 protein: CASSPTGTQQYF

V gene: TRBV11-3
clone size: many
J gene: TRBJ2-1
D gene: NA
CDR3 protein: CASSERSTKSYNEQFF